The TCR beta chain described here comes from a study of PD-L1 blockade in urothelial cancer. Overall study context: Twenty-five of 29 patients were males with bladder-origin urothelial cancer.

CDR1 and CDR2 from the germline V gene are SGHVS and FNYEAQ. V lost 4 bases to trimming and J lost 7 bases; unmatched junction nucleotides: 6. The CDR3 totals 14 residues. There are a few counts of this clone. Assay: immunoSEQ multiplex PCR; the TCRdb copy retains only in-frame clones and omits some. Of 35,000 or so clones in the sample, roughly a third were seen once. This clonotype was obtained from a man aged 60 to 69 with urothelial cancer. The V call is TRBV7-6, the J call TRBJ2-7; 11 positions agree with TRBD2. The sequencing used tumor tissue, collected before atezolizumab (anti-PD-L1) treatment. DNA of the CDR3: TGTGCCAGCAGCTCACCCGGGACTAGCGGAGAGCAGTACTTC. It yields the protein CASSSPGTSGEQYF.